This is a list of T cell receptor beta chains from one sample in a study of shared clonotypes between healthy human individuals. Here immunoSEQ multiplex PCR was the method, and the copy in TCRdb shows in-frame clones only, minus some. The sample consists of a few million clones, 90% to 97% of them appearing once. The sequencing input was naive CD4+ T cells sorted from blood. These TCRs come from a man aged 18 to 29 in good health. Each CDR3 is given with its conserved first and last residue. The order of the fields is CDR3 protein, CDR3 DNA, J gene, D gene, clone size, V gene, CDR3 length. The D gene is left open where the match is weak. Not all rows give a size; the values are once, few, many and, for expanded clones, a class.

CDR3aa: CASNLRRDTEAFF
CDR3nt: TGTGCCAGCAACTTACGGAGGGACACTGAAGCTTTCTTT
j_gene: TRBJ1-1
d_gene: NA
abundance: NA
v_gene: TRBV2
len: 13

CDR3aa: CASTLRENSNQPQHF
CDR3nt: TGTGCCAGCACCCTTCGGGAGAATAGCAATCAGCCCCAGCATTTT
j_gene: TRBJ1-5
d_gene: NA
abundance: NA
v_gene: TRBV6-4
len: 15

CDR3aa: CASSSPGLAGVSSTDTQYF
CDR3nt: TGTGCCAGCAGCTCGCCTGGGCTAGCGGGGGTCTCTAGCACAGATACGCAGTATTTT
j_gene: TRBJ2-3
d_gene: TRBD2
abundance: NA
v_gene: TRBV13
len: 19

CDR3aa: CASSPIAGGGTEAFF
CDR3nt: TGTGCCAGCTCACCGATTGCCGGGGGTGGGACTGAAGCTTTCTTT
j_gene: TRBJ1-1
d_gene: NA
abundance: NA
v_gene: TRBV18
len: 15

CDR3aa: CASSPPGLQETQYF
CDR3nt: TGTGCCAGCTCACCTCCCGGACTCCAAGAGACCCAGTACTTC
j_gene: TRBJ2-5
d_gene: NA
abundance: NA
v_gene: TRBV18
len: 14

CDR3aa: CASSLVGGAPLEQYF
CDR3nt: TGCGCCAGCAGCTTAGTAGGGGGCGCCCCACTCGAGCAGTACTTC
j_gene: TRBJ2-7
d_gene: TRBD1
abundance: NA
v_gene: TRBV5-1
len: 15

CDR3aa: CASSLSPEAGTQYF
CDR3nt: TGTGCCAGCAGTTTATCTCCCGAGGCGGGTACGCAGTATTTT
j_gene: TRBJ2-3
d_gene: NA
abundance: NA
v_gene: TRBV28
len: 14

CDR3aa: CASSLGATGSNEQYF
CDR3nt: TGCGCCAGCAGCTTGGGGGCAACAGGGTCGAACGAGCAGTACTTC
j_gene: TRBJ2-7
d_gene: NA
abundance: NA
v_gene: TRBV5-1
len: 15

CDR3aa: CASSLEGGASTGELFF
CDR3nt: TGTGCCAGCAGCTTGGAAGGGGGCGCGAGCACCGGGGAGCTGTTTTTT
j_gene: TRBJ2-2
d_gene: TRBD1
abundance: NA
v_gene: TRBV5-4
len: 16

CDR3aa: CASSLFPGYGYTF
CDR3nt: TGTGCCAGCAGTTTATTCCCCGGCTATGGCTACACCTTC
j_gene: TRBJ1-2
d_gene: NA
abundance: once
v_gene: TRBV28
len: 13

CDR3aa: CASSQVVRGQYF
CDR3nt: TGTGCCAGCAGTCAGGTAGTCAGGGGGCAGTACTTC
j_gene: TRBJ2-7
d_gene: NA
abundance: NA
v_gene: TRBV2
len: 12

CDR3aa: CASSLQGALDF
CDR3nt: TGTGCCAGCAGTTTGCAAGGGGCCTTGGACTTC
j_gene: TRBJ2-7
d_gene: NA
abundance: NA
v_gene: TRBV7-2
len: 11

CDR3aa: CASSLPLEGTQYF
CDR3nt: TGTGCCAGCAGCTTACCCCTGGAAGGTACGCAGTATTTT
j_gene: TRBJ2-3
d_gene: NA
abundance: NA
v_gene: TRBV11-2
len: 13

CDR3aa: CASSSGTSGSTDTQYF
CDR3nt: TGTGCCAGCAGCTCGGGGACTAGCGGGAGCACAGATACGCAGTATTTT
j_gene: TRBJ2-3
d_gene: TRBD2
abundance: NA
v_gene: TRBV7-9
len: 16

CDR3aa: CASSLWEVQETQYF
CDR3nt: TGTGCCAGCAGCTTATGGGAAGTCCAAGAGACCCAGTACTTC
j_gene: TRBJ2-5
d_gene: NA
abundance: NA
v_gene: TRBV7-9
len: 14

CDR3aa: CSARGLYEQYF
CDR3nt: TGCAGTGCTAGAGGACTCTACGAGCAGTACTTC
j_gene: TRBJ2-7
d_gene: NA
abundance: NA
v_gene: TRBV20-1
len: 11

CDR3aa: CSVFQGSEQYF
CDR3nt: TGCAGCGTTTTTCAGGGTTCCGAGCAGTACTTC
j_gene: TRBJ2-7
d_gene: NA
abundance: NA
v_gene: TRBV29-1
len: 11

CDR3aa: CASSPGQGDQPQHF
CDR3nt: TGTGCCAGCTCACCGGGACAGGGGGATCAGCCCCAGCATTTT
j_gene: TRBJ1-5
d_gene: TRBD1
abundance: NA
v_gene: TRBV18
len: 14

CDR3aa: CASSGRQGATTDTQYF
CDR3nt: TGTGCCAGCAGCGGGCGACAGGGGGCAACGACAGATACGCAGTATTTT
j_gene: TRBJ2-3
d_gene: TRBD1
abundance: NA
v_gene: TRBV5-4
len: 16

CDR3aa: CASSPGVLAGELFF
CDR3nt: TGTGCCAGCAGCCCGGGGGTATTGGCCGGGGAGCTGTTTTTT
j_gene: TRBJ2-2
d_gene: NA
abundance: NA
v_gene: TRBV6-1
len: 14

CDR3aa: CATSRGASNEKLFF
CDR3nt: TGTGCCACCAGCAGAGGGGCATCTAATGAAAAACTGTTTTTT
j_gene: TRBJ1-4
d_gene: NA
abundance: NA
v_gene: TRBV5-4
len: 14

CDR3aa: CASSARGGTEAFF
CDR3nt: TGTGCCAGCAGCGCGAGAGGGGGAACTGAAGCTTTCTTT
j_gene: TRBJ1-1
d_gene: NA
abundance: NA
v_gene: TRBV7-2
len: 13

CDR3aa: CASSADFNTEAFF
CDR3nt: TGCGCCAGCAGTGCGGACTTTAACACTGAAGCTTTCTTT
j_gene: TRBJ1-1
d_gene: NA
abundance: NA
v_gene: TRBV5-1
len: 13

CDR3aa: CASSMSTDTQYF
CDR3nt: TGTGCCAGCAGCATGAGCACAGATACGCAGTATTTT
j_gene: TRBJ2-3
d_gene: NA
abundance: NA
v_gene: TRBV7-8
len: 12

CDR3aa: CASSPRTSRSTDTQYF
CDR3nt: TGTGCCAGCAGCCCTCGGACTAGCAGAAGCACAGATACGCAGTATTTT
j_gene: TRBJ2-3
d_gene: TRBD2
abundance: NA
v_gene: TRBV9
len: 16

CDR3aa: CASSVGTVPNEQYF
CDR3nt: TGCGCCAGCAGTGTCGGGACAGTGCCCAACGAGCAGTACTTC
j_gene: TRBJ2-7
d_gene: TRBD1
abundance: NA
v_gene: TRBV10-1
len: 14

CDR3aa: CASSLATSLEQFF
CDR3nt: TGCGCCAGCAGCTTGGCGACTAGTTTGGAGCAGTTCTTC
j_gene: TRBJ2-1
d_gene: NA
abundance: NA
v_gene: TRBV5-1
len: 13

CDR3aa: CASSQGGGTSGTGELFF
CDR3nt: TGCGCCAGCAGCCAAGGGGGAGGTACTAGCGGCACCGGGGAGCTGTTTTTT
j_gene: TRBJ2-2
d_gene: TRBD2
abundance: NA
v_gene: TRBV4-1
len: 17

CDR3aa: CSVTGGANVLTF
CDR3nt: TGCAGCGTTACGGGTGGGGCCAACGTCCTGACTTTC
j_gene: TRBJ2-6
d_gene: NA
abundance: NA
v_gene: TRBV29-1
len: 12

CDR3aa: CASTPPGYLYTDTQYF
CDR3nt: TGTGCCAGCACTCCCCCCGGGTATCTATACACAGATACGCAGTATTTT
j_gene: TRBJ2-3
d_gene: NA
abundance: NA
v_gene: TRBV28
len: 16

CDR3aa: CASSQGQERADTQYF
CDR3nt: TGCGCCAGCAGCCAGGGACAGGAGAGAGCAGATACGCAGTATTTT
j_gene: TRBJ2-3
d_gene: TRBD1
abundance: NA
v_gene: TRBV5-1
len: 15

CDR3aa: CASSQGEGRAEGYTF
CDR3nt: TGTGCCAGCAGCCAAGGCGAGGGGCGCGCCGAGGGCTACACCTTC
j_gene: TRBJ1-2
d_gene: NA
abundance: NA
v_gene: TRBV6-5
len: 15

CDR3aa: CAISDSFIGSSDTQYF
CDR3nt: TGTGCCATCAGTGATTCGTTTATCGGGAGCTCAGATACGCAGTATTTT
j_gene: TRBJ2-3
d_gene: NA
abundance: once
v_gene: TRBV10-3
len: 16

CDR3aa: CASSPGQPNQPQHF
CDR3nt: TGTGCCAGCTCACCGGGACAGCCGAATCAGCCCCAGCATTTT
j_gene: TRBJ1-5
d_gene: TRBD1
abundance: NA
v_gene: TRBV18
len: 14

CDR3aa: CASSPLETQYF
CDR3nt: TGTGCCAGCAGCCCCCTTGAGACCCAGTACTTC
j_gene: TRBJ2-5
d_gene: NA
abundance: NA
v_gene: TRBV7-2
len: 11

CDR3aa: CASTQQPNQPQHF
CDR3nt: TGTGCCAGCACGCAGCAACCCAATCAGCCCCAGCATTTT
j_gene: TRBJ1-5
d_gene: NA
abundance: NA
v_gene: TRBV2
len: 13

CDR3aa: CSARVGNEQFF
CDR3nt: TGCAGTGCTAGGGTGGGTAATGAGCAGTTCTTC
j_gene: TRBJ2-1
d_gene: NA
abundance: NA
v_gene: TRBV20-1
len: 11

CDR3aa: CASISSGTDTQYF
CDR3nt: TGTGCCAGCATTTCAAGTGGTACAGATACGCAGTATTTT
j_gene: TRBJ2-3
d_gene: NA
abundance: NA
v_gene: TRBV6-6
len: 13

CDR3aa: CASSQGRAFIYEKLFF
CDR3nt: TGCGCCAGCAGCCAAGGGAGAGCGTTTATCTATGAAAAACTGTTTTTT
j_gene: TRBJ1-4
d_gene: NA
abundance: NA
v_gene: TRBV4-1
len: 16

CDR3aa: CASSQAGTSIHEQYF
CDR3nt: TGCGCCAGCAGCCAAGCCGGGACTAGCATCCACGAGCAGTACTTC
j_gene: TRBJ2-7
d_gene: TRBD2
abundance: NA
v_gene: TRBV4-1
len: 15

CDR3aa: CATSRVAGGNTEAFF
CDR3nt: TGTGCCACCAGCAGAGTGGCTGGTGGGAACACTGAAGCTTTCTTT
j_gene: TRBJ1-1
d_gene: NA
abundance: NA
v_gene: TRBV15
len: 15

CDR3aa: CASSYVAGGLDTQYF
CDR3nt: TGTGCCAGCAGTTACGTGGCGGGAGGGTTGGATACGCAGTATTTT
j_gene: TRBJ2-3
d_gene: TRBD2
abundance: NA
v_gene: TRBV6-5
len: 15

CDR3aa: CATYTDTQYF
CDR3nt: TGTGCCACCTACACAGATACGCAGTATTTT
j_gene: TRBJ2-3
d_gene: NA
abundance: NA
v_gene: TRBV10-3
len: 10

CDR3aa: CASSSGGRTGELFF
CDR3nt: TGTGCCAGCAGCTCAGGGGGGAGGACCGGGGAGCTGTTTTTT
j_gene: TRBJ2-2
d_gene: NA
abundance: NA
v_gene: TRBV7-2
len: 14

CDR3aa: CASSFSAGTVNTEAFF
CDR3nt: TGCGCCAGCAGCTTTTCGGCAGGGACCGTGAACACTGAAGCTTTCTTT
j_gene: TRBJ1-1
d_gene: NA
abundance: NA
v_gene: TRBV5-1
len: 16

CDR3aa: CASSDVRTTTDTQYF
CDR3nt: TGTGCCAGCAGTGATGTCCGGACAACCACAGATACGCAGTATTTT
j_gene: TRBJ2-3
d_gene: NA
abundance: NA
v_gene: TRBV2
len: 15

CDR3aa: CASSVAPVQGAENSPLHF
CDR3nt: TGTGCCAGCAGCGTAGCCCCCGTTCAGGGGGCGGAAAATTCACCCCTCCACTTT
j_gene: TRBJ1-6
d_gene: TRBD1
abundance: NA
v_gene: TRBV9
len: 18

CDR3aa: CASRLDRSQETQYF
CDR3nt: TGTGCCAGCAGATTGGACAGATCTCAAGAGACCCAGTACTTC
j_gene: TRBJ2-5
d_gene: NA
abundance: NA
v_gene: TRBV2
len: 14